This T cell receptor beta chain was sequenced for a study of CD8 T cells in Susac syndrome (dated by TCRdb to between 2018 and 2021). As for the study more broadly: Among the sequenced Susac syndrome patients, 5 or 6 had clinically active disease and eight or nine were in clinical remission. At blood withdrawal, Susac syndrome patients were therapy-naive, treated with corticosteroids (with IVIg additionally given to some), or treated with IVIg alone. Whether CD8+ T cell activation and differentiation in Susac syndrome was antigen driven was tested using repertoire sequencing. The research as a whole found: The study acknowledged that relatively few individuals were included in the TCR sequencing and HLA analysis. No clonal expansion was detected in the CD4+ T cell repertoire of Susac syndrome patients.

Regarding this clonotype: Its antigen specificity is not known. Base qualities were left out, and no much larger clone turns up one base away.

High-throughput TCR beta sequencing profiled peripheral blood CD8+ and CD4+ T cells from healthy donors, Susac syndrome patients and multiple sclerosis patients. Susac syndrome patients met recently defined diagnostic criteria for definite or probable disease. CD8+ TEMRA cells were enriched by FACS, while bulk CD8+ and CD4+ T cells were purified by magnetic negative isolation. Blood was drawn into EDTA tubes, processed within 24 hours, and PBMCs were isolated by density gradient centrifugation. PBMCs intended for TCR sequencing were cryopreserved in liquid nitrogen and were subsequently thawed in a 37 degrees C water bath. Purity of sorted or isolated CD4+, CD8+ and CD8+ TEMRA cells was at least 90%. RNA was extracted using the RNeasy kit, and roughly 0.5 to 1 ug of the RNA was reverse transcribed with random hexamers. The immunoSEQ multiplex PCR assay, which covers 54 Vbeta and 13 Jbeta segments, was used to amplify TCR beta CDR3 regions. To correct PCR amplification bias, a synthetic template baseline was used for both primer optimization and computational correction. The paper's data handling went like this. Reads were annotated to V, D and J genes according to IMGT and were analyzed with immunoSEQ Analyzer, with only productive sequences retained. Clonality was computed as one minus Shannon entropy normalized by log2 of the number of productive unique sequences. Public and private clones were assessed among the 100 most prevalent clones of each patient and control. Clones were defined as Susac-specific if absent from the healthy and MS cohorts, from around 1,000 published viral clones and from other ImmuneACCESS disease sequences. Using fastp trimming at Q25 and MiXCR clonotype assembly, TCRdb reanalyzed the public sequencing data and kept in-frame beta chains. Each CDR3 protein gets just one entry, which takes the most common genes and DNA from the rows behind it. TCRdb's processing, not the study's, gives the V and J calls here. In this sample the table shows around 170,000 distinct CDR3 sequences, 90% to 96% of which occur a single time. The ten largest clones add up to approximately 0.12% of the sample.

Trimming removed 4 bases from V and 6 bases from J; the gene matches leave 11 bases unexplained. The CDR3, from cysteine to phenylalanine, totals 15 residues. The retained sequence is limited to the CDR3, 45 bases, with the frame set at the first base. Reading the germline V gene (reference sequence) gives CDR1 SEHNR and CDR2 FQNEAQ. Input material: CD4+ T cells from PBMCs. This clonotype was sampled from a human donor with Susac syndrome. Recombination connected TRBV7-9 to TRBJ2-7, and TRBD1 aligns with 8 junction nucleotides. The nucleotides read TGTGCCAGCAGCTGGGAGACAGGGGCCTCAGTCGAGCAGTACTTC. It translates to CASSWETGASVEQYF.